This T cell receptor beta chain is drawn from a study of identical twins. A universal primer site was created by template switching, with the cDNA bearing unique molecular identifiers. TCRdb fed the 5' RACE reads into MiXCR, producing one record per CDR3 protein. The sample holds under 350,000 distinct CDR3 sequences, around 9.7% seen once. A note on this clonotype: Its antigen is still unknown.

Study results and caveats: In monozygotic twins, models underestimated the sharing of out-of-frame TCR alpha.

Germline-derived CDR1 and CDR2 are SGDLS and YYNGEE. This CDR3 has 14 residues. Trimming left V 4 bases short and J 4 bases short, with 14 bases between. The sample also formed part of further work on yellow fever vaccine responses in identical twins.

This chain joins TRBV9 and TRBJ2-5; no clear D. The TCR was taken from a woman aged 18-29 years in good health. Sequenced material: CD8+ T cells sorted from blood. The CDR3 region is CASSSPRAGETQYF. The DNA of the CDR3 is TGTGCCAGCAGCTCCCCCCGGGCAGGAGAGACCCAGTACTTC.